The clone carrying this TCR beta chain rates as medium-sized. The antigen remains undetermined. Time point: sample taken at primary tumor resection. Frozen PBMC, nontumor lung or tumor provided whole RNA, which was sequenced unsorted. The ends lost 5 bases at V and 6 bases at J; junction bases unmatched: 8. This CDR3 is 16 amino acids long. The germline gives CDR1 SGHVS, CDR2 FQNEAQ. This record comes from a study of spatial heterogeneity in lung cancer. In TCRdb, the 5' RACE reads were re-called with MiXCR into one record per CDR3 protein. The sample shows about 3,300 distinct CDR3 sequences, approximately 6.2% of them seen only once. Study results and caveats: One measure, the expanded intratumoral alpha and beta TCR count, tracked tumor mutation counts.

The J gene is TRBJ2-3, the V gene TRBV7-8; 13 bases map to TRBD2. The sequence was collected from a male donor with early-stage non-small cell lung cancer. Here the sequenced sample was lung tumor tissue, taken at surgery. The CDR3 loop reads CASSKGLAGTLDTQYF. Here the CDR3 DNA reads TGTGCCAGCAGCAAGGGACTAGCGGGAACCCTGGATACGCAGTATTTT.